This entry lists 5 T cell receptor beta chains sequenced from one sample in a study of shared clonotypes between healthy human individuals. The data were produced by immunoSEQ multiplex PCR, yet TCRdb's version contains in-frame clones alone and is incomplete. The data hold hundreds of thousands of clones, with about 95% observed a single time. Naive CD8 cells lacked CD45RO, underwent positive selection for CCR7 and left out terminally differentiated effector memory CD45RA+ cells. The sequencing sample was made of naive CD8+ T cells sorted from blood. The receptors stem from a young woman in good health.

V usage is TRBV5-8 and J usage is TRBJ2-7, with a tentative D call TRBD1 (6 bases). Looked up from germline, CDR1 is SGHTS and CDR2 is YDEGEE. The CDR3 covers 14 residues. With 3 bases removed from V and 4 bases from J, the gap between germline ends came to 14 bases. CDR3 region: CASSWDTRGYEQYF. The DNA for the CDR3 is TGTGCCAGCAGCTGGGATACGAGGGGGTACGAGCAGTACTTC.

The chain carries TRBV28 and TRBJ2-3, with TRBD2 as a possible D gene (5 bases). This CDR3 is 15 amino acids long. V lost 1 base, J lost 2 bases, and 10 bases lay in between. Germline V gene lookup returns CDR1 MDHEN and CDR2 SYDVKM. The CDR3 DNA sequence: TGTGCCAGCAGTTTATTGGGTAGCGTCACAGATACGCAGTATTTT. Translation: CASSLLGSVTDTQYF. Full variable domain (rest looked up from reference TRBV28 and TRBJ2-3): DVKVTQSSRYLVKRTGEKVFLECVQDMDHENMFWYRQDPGLGLRLIYFSYDVKMKEKGDIPEGYSVSREKKERFSLILESASTNQTSMYLCASSLLGSVTDTQYFGPGTRLTVL.

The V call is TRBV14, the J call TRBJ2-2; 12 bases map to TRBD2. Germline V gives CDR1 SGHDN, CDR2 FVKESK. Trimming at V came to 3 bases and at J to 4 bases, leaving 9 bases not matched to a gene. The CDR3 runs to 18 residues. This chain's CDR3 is CASSQPLAGGPVTGELFF. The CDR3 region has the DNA TGTGCCAGCAGCCAGCCTCTAGCGGGAGGGCCGGTCACCGGGGAGCTGTTTTTT.

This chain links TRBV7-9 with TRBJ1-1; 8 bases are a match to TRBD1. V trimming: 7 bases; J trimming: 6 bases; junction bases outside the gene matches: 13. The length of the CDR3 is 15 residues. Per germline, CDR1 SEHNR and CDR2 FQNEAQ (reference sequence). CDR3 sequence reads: CASILSFGQGAEAFF. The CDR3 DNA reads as TGTGCCAGCATACTTAGCTTTGGACAGGGTGCTGAAGCTTTCTTT.

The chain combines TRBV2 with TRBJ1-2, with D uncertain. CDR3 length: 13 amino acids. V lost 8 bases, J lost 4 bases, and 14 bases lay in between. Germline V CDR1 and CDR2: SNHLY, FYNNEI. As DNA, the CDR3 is TGTGCCAGCGCCGGGAGGACGGGCTATGGCTACACCTTC. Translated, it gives CASAGRTGYGYTF.